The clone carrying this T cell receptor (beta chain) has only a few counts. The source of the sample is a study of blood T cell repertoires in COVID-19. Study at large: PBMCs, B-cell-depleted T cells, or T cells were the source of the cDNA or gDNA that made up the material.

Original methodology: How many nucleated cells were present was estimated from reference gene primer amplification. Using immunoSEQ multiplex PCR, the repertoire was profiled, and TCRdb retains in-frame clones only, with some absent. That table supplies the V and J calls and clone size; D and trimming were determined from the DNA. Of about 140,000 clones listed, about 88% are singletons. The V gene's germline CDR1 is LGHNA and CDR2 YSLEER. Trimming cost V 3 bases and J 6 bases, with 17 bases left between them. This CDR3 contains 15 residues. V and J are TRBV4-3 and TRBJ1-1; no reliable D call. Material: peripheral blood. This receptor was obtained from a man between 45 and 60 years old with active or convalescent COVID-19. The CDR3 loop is CASSHLVGRDAEAFF. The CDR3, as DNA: TGCGCCAGCAGCCACCTGGTGGGGAGGGATGCTGAAGCTTTCTTT.